The entry below gives a single T cell receptor (beta chain) sequence along with its context. The antigen is not known. RNA transcripts provided the source from which TCR beta CDR3 regions were amplified. HTBI primers were used for first-round RT-PCR of the TCR CDR3. TCRdb passed the multiplex PCR reads through MiXCR, listing each CDR3 protein once. The sample contains some 650,000 distinct CDR3 sequences, approximately 16% of which appear only once. V gave up 6 bases and J gave up 7 bases; unmatched junction bases: 8. The germline V gene has CDR1 SNHLY and CDR2 FYNNEI. This CDR3 has 15 amino acids. This specimen belongs to a study of T cells in Graves' hyperthyroidism and ophthalmopathy. Broader study findings: Ophthalmopathy, as predicted by the model, came a median 6.5 months after the prediction.

The chain recombines TRBV2 with TRBJ1-5; 11 bases align to TRBD1. The sequence came from a woman in her 40s with Graves' ophthalmopathy. Sequencing was done on a sample of blood. The CDR3 region is CASSPGTGGWQPQHF. The CDR3, as DNA: TGTGCCAGCAGCCCAGGGACAGGGGGATGGCAGCCCCAGCATTTT.